This paragraph covers one T cell receptor (beta chain) sequence. There are a few counts of this clonotype. What antigen it recognizes has not been identified. At one of its ends the junction is not consistent with the germline gene, which may arise from a read error. This sample was taken from a study of naive and memory T cell subsets listed by TCRdb under 2017. About the study as a whole: The figure summarizing these samples reported ten or so blood donors, 7 tuberculin skin test biopsies and 3 saline control biopsies. PCR2 was typically performed as a SYBR Green qPCR that was stopped at a set threshold, although end-point PCR (about 6 cycles) could be used instead for low-input samples.

Using 3' ligation of a UMI-containing oligonucleotide to TCR cDNA, the study laid out a robust and sensitive protocol to amplify, sequence and analyze TCRs. For whole blood analysis, about 2.4 ml of peripheral blood was drawn from adult healthy volunteers into Tempus tubes, and RNA was extracted according to the manufacturer's instructions. Total RNA, without cell sorting, was DNase treated with RQ1 DNase before reverse transcription, targeting about 1 to 1000 ng input. Libraries were prepared from skin biopsies and whole blood to test how robust the pipeline was in samples where T cells are a minority population. Findings and caveats that apply to the study as a whole: The potential sensitivity of the RNA-based method to TCR transcript changes with T cell activation and differentiation was acknowledged.

The library was built by means of 5' RACE. The ligated cDNA was amplified in four rounds of PCR with nested alpha and beta constant region primers together with the SP2 primer. TCR RNA was reverse transcribed with SuperScript IV using alpha and beta constant region primers for the blood and skin samples. An oligonucleotide carrying the Illumina SP2 primer and a UMI was ligated to the cDNA 3' end using T4 RNA ligase 1. The 12-nucleotide UMI was composed of two random hexamers separated by an eight-base spacer, which was included to prevent hairpin formation. From the second PCR onward, TCR alpha and beta chain libraries were processed separately, and dual indexing was applied for multiplexing. After pooling, the indexed libraries were analyzed by capillary electrophoresis and sequenced on either an Illumina MiSeq or NextSeq. PhiX DNA at about 5-7.5% was spiked into libraries to increase base diversity and improve cluster recognition. The published analysis was carried out like this. Demultiplexor pulled UMIs out of read 2, joined the UMIs with the TCR sequence from read 1, and separated reads according to sample indices. Decombinator identified V and J genes and V-J junctions and gave each TCR a five-part identifier that included V and J deletions. Collapsinator relied on UMIs to correct both sequencing errors and PCR amplification heterogeneity, producing a UMI-based abundance for each TCR. CDR3Translator turned identifiers into nucleotide sequence, translated the nucleotide sequence into amino acids, and pulled out CDR3 regions based on terminal motifs. After normalization to the amount of input RNA, error-corrected alpha and beta TCR counts from blood and skin were compared. TCRdb took the public reads, trimmed them with fastp at Q25, ran MiXCR for clone calling and kept in-frame beta chains. Entries are consolidated by CDR3 protein sequence, retaining the most common genes and DNA. The V and J calls, along with clone size, are taken from TCRdb and not from the paper's own processing. This sample holds roughly 30,000 distinct CDR3 sequences; approximately 16% were observed only once. Of the sample, around 2.5% falls within the top ten clones.

The source is a female donor in good health.

The nucleotide sequence is given as TGCAGTGCTGACCGGCGGGGACAGAACTATGGCGACACCTTC. Translated, this gives CSADRRGQNYGDTF. The chain employs TRBV20-1 and TRBJ1-2; 7 bases in the middle match TRBD1. Inclusive of the bounding cysteine and phenylalanine, the CDR3 is 14 residues long. Only the CDR3 DNA is retained, 42 bases long and in frame from the first base. For CDR1 and CDR2, the germline V gene (reference sequence) lists DFQATT and SNEGSKA.